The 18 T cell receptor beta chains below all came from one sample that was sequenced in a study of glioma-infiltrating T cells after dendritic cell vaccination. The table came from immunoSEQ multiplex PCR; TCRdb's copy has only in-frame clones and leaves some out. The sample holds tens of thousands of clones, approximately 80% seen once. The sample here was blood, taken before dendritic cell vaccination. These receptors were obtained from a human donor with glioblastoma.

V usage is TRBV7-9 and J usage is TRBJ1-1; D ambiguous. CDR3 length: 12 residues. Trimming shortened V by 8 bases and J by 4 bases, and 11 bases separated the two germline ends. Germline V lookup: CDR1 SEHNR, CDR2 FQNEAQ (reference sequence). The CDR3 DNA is TGTGCCAGCCGCCCTGGGAGCACTGAAGCTTTCTTT. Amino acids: CASRPGSTEAFF.

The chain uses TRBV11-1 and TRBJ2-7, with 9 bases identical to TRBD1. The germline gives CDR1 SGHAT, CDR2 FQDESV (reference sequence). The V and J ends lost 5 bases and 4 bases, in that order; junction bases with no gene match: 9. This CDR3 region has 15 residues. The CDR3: CASSAGPGQGYEQYF. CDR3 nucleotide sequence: TGTGCCAGCAGCGCAGGACCGGGACAGGGATACGAGCAGTACTTC.

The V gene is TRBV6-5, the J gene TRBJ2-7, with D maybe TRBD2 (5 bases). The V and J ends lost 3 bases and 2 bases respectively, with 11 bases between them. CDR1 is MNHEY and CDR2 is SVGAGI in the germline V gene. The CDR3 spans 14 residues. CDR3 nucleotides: TGTGCCAGCAGTTATACAGTGGGAGCCTACGAGCAGTACTTC. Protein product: CASSYTVGAYEQYF.

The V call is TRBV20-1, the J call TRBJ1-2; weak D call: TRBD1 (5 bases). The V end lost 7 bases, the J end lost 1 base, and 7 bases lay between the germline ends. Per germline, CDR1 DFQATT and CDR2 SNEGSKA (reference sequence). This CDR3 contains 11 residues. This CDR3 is CSGGGNYGYTF. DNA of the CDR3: TGCAGTGGGGGGGGTAACTATGGCTACACCTTC.

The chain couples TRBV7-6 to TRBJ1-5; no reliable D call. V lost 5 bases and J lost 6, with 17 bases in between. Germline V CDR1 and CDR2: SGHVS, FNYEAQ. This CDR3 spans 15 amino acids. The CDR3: CASSPNPGGSQPQHF. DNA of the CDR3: TGTGCCAGCAGCCCAAATCCGGGAGGATCTCAGCCCCAGCATTTT.

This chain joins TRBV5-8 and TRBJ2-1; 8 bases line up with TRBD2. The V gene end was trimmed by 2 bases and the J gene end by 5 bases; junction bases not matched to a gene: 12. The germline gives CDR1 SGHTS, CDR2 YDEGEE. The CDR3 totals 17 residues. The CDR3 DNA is TGTGCCAGCAGCTTAAGGACAACTACACTAGCGGACAATGAGCAGTTCTTC. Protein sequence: CASSLRTTTLADNEQFF.

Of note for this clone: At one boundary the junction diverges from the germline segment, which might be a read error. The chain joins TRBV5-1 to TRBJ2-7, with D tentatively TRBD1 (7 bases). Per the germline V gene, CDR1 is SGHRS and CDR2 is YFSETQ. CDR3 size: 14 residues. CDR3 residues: CVSSIAGQLYEQYF. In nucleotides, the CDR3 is TGCGTCAGCAGCATTGCGGGACAGCTCTACGAGCAGTACTTC.

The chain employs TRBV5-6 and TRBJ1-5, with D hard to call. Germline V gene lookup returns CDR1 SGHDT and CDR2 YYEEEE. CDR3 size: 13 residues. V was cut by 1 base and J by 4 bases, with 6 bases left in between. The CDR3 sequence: CASSLTANQPQHF. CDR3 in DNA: TGTGCCAGCAGCTTGACAGCTAATCAGCCCCAGCATTTT. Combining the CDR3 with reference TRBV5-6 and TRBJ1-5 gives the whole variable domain DAGVTQSPTHLIKTRGQQVTLRCSPKSGHDTVSWYQQALGQGPQFIFQYYEEEERQRGNFPDRFSGHQFPNYSSELNVNALLLGDSALYLCASSLTANQPQHFGDGTRLSIL.

As DNA, the CDR3 is TGTGCCAGCTCTAGGGGGGGGGACACTGAAGCTTTCTTT. As protein: CASSRGGDTEAFF. The chain carries TRBV7-6 and TRBJ1-1; possibly TRBD1 for D (6 bases). V lost 8 bases and J lost 3, with 13 bases in between. CDR1 is SGHVS, CDR2 FNYEAQ, per germline. This CDR3 contains 13 residues.

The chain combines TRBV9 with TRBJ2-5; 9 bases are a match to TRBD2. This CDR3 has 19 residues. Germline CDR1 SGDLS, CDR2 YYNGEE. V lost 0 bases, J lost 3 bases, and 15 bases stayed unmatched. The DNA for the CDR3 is TGTGCCAGCAGCGTAGGATGGGGGGCTAGCGGGATTCTAAAAGAGACCCAGTACTTC. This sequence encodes CASSVGWGASGILKETQYF.

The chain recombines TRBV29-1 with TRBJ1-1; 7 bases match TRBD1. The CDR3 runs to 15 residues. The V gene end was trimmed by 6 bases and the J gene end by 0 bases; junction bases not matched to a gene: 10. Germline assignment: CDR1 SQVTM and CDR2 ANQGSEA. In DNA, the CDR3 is TGCAGCGTAGCTAGATCAGGGGGAATGAACACTGAAGCTTTCTTT. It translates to CSVARSGGMNTEAFF.

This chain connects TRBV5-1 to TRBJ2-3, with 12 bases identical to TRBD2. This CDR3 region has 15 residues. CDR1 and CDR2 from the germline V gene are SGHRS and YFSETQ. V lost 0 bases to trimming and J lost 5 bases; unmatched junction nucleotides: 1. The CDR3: CASSLELAGGDTQYF. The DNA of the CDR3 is TGCGCCAGCAGCTTGGAACTAGCGGGAGGAGATACGCAGTATTTT. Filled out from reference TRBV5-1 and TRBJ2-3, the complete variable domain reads KAGVTQTPRYLIKTRGQQVTLSCSPISGHRSVSWYQQTPGQGLQFLFEYFSETQRNKGNFPGRFSGRQFSNSRSEMNVSTLELGDSALYLCASSLELAGGDTQYFGPGTRLTVL.

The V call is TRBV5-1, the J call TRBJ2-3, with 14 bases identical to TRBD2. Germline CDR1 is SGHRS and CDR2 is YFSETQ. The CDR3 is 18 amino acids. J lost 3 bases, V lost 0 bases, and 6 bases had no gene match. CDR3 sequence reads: CASSLATSGGAVTDTQYF. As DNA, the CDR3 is TGCGCCAGCAGCTTGGCGACTAGCGGGGGGGCCGTTACAGATACGCAGTATTTT.

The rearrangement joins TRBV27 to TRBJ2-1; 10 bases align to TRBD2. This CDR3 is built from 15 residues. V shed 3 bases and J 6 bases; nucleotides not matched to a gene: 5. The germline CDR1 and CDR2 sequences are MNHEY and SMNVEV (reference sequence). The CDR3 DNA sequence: TGTGCCAGCAGTTTTCGGCTAGCGGGAGTCAATGAGCAGTTCTTC. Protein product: CASSFRLAGVNEQFF.

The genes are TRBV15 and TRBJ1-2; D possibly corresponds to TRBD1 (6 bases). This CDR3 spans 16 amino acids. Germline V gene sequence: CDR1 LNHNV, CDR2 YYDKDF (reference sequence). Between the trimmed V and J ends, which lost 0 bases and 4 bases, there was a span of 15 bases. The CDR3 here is CATSRDSEGQLYGYTF. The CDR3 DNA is TGTGCCACCAGCAGAGATAGCGAAGGACAGCTCTATGGCTACACCTTC.

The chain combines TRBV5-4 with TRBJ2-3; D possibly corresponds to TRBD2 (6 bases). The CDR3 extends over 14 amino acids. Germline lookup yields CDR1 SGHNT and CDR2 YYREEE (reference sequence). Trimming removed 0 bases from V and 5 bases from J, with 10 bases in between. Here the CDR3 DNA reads TGTGCCAGCAGCTTGGGCGGGACGCAAGATACGCAGTATTTT. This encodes CASSLGGTQDTQYF.

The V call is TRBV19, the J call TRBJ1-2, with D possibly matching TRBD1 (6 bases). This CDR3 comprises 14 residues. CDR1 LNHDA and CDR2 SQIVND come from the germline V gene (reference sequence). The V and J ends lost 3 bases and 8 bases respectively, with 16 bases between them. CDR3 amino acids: CASSMNRAGVGYTF. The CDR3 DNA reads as TGTGCCAGTAGTATGAACAGGGCGGGGGTCGGCTACACCTTC.

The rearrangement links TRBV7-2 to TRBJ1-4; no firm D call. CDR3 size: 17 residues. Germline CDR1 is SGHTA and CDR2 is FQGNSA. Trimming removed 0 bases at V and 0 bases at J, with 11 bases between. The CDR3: CASSLALLHPTNEKLFF. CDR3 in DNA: TGTGCCAGCAGCTTAGCACTACTCCACCCAACTAATGAAAAACTGTTTTTT.